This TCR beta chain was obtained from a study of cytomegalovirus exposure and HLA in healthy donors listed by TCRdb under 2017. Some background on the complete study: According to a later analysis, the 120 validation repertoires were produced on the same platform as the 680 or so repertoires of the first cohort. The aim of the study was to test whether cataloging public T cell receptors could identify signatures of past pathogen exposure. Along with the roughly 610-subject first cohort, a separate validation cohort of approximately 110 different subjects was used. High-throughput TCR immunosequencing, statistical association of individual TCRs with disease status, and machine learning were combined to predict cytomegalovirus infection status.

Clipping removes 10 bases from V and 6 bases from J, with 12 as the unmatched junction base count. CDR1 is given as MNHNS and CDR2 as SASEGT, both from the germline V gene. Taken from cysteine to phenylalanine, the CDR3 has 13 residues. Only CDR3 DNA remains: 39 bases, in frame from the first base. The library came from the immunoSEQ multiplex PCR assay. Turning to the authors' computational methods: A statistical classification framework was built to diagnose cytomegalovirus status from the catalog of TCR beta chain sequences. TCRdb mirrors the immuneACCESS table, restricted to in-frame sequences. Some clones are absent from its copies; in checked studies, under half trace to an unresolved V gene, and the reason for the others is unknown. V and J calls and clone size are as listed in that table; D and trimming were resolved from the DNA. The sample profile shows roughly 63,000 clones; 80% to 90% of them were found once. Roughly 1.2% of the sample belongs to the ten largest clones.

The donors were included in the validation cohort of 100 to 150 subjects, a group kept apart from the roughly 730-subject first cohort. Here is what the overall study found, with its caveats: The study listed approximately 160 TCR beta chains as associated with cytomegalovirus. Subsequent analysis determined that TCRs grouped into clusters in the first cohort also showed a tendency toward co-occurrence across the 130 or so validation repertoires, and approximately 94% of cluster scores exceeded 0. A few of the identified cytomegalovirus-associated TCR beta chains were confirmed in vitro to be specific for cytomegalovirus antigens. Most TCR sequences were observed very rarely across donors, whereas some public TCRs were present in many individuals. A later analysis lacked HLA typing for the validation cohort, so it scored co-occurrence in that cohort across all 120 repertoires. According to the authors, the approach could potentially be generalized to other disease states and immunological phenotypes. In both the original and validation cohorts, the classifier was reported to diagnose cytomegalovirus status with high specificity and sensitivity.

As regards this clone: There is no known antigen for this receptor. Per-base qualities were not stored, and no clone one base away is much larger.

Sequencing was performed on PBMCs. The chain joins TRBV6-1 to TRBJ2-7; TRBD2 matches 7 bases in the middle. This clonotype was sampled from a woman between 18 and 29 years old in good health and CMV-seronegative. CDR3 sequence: CAILRGTEGEQYF. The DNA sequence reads TGTGCCATCCTGCGGGGGACGGAGGGCGAGCAGTACTTC.